The following is a T cell receptor (beta chain) sequence with its context. With V trimmed by 4 bases and J by 0 bases, 5 bases remained unmatched. Germline CDR1 KGHSH, CDR2 LQKENI. The CDR3 extends over 15 amino acids. Per the study methods: Reference gene primer amplification yielded estimated nucleated cell counts. Sequencing was performed with immunoSEQ multiplex PCR; in TCRdb, only in-frame clones are kept and a portion is missing. From that table come the V and J calls and clone size; the DNA was used to work out D and trimming. The sample has about 44,000 clones; 92% are singletons. The record originates from a study of blood T cell repertoires in COVID-19. Background on the study: Specimens from acute and convalescent COVID-19 originated in the United States, Italy and Spain. The analysed material was cDNA or gDNA that came from T cells, B-cell-depleted T cells, or PBMCs.

The sample was peripheral blood. The chain is built from TRBV18 and TRBJ1-2; TRBD1 agrees at 7 bases. The clonotype originates from a human donor in a cohort sampled during active COVID-19. Here the CDR3 reads CASSRTGQTNYGYTF. CDR3 sequence (DNA): TGTGCCAGCTCACGAACGGGACAGACTAACTATGGCTACACCTTC. Using reference TRBV18 and TRBJ1-2 for the parts outside the CDR3, the full variable domain is NAGVMQNPRHLVRRRGQEARLRCSPMKGHSHVYWYRQLPEEGLKFMVYLQKENIIDESGMPKERFSAEFPKEGPSILRIQQVVRGDSAAYFCASSRTGQTNYGYTFGSGTRLTVV.